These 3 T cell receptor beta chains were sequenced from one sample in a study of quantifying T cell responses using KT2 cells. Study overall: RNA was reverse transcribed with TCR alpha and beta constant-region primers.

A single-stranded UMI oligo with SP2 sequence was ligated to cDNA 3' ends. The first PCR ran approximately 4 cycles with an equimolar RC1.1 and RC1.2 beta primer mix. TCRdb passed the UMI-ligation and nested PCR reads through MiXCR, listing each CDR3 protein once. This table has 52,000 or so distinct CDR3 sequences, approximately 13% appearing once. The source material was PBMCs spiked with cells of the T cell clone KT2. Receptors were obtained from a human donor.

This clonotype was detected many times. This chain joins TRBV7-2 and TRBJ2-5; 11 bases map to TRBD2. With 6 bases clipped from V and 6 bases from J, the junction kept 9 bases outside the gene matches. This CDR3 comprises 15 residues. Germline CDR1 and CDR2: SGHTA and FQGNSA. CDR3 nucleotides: TGTGCCAGCAGGGAGACACTAGCGGGAGCACAGACCCAGTACTTC. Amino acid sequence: CASRETLAGAQTQYF. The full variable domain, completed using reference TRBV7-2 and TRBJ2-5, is GAGVSQSPSNKVTEKGKDVELRCDPISGHTALYWYRQSLGQGLEFLIYFQGNSAPDKSGLPSDRFSAERTGGSVSTLTIQRTQQEDSAVYLCASRETLAGAQTQYFGPGTRLLVL.

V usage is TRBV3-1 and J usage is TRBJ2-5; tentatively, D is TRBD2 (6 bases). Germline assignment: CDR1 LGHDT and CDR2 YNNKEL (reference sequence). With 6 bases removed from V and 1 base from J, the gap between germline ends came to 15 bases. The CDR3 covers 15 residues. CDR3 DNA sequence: TGTGCCAGCAGGATGTCCGGGAGAGTCCAAGAGACCCAGTACTTC. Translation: CASRMSGRVQETQYF.

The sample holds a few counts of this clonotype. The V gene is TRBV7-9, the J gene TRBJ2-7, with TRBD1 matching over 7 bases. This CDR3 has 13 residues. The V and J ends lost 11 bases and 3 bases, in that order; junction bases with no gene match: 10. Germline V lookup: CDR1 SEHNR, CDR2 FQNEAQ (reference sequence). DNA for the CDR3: TGTGCCGGGCCCGGGACAGTTAACTACGAGCAGTACTTC. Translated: CAGPGTVNYEQYF.